The 12 T cell receptor beta chains listed next were all sequenced from one sample in a study of post-analysis software for immune sequencing data. Findings and caveats of the study: Patients showed TRBV5-6, TRBV5-1 and TRBV20-1 among roughly 5 TRBV segments more frequent than in controls.

Their specific antigens are unknown. Presence of unique molecular identifiers characterized the TCR beta cDNA libraries. Each CDR3 protein gets one entry after TCRdb re-called the PCR reads with MiXCR. The data contain almost 700,000 distinct CDR3 sequences, more than 50% of them singletons. The sequenced material came from blood. These TCRs come from a girl aged 2-10 years with multiple sclerosis.

In this sample, this clonotype turned up a few times. The chain couples TRBV20-1 to TRBJ1-6; 9 bases are shared with TRBD1. CDR3 length equals 15 residues. From germline, CDR1 is DFQATT and CDR2 SNEGSKA (reference sequence). The J segment lost 5 bases and the V segment lost 5 bases, leaving 7 bases of the junction unmatched. The CDR3 sequence: CSAPGQGSHNSPLHF. The CDR3 DNA follows: TGCAGTGCTCCGGGACAGGGCTCTCATAATTCACCCCTCCACTTT.

The count of this clonotype is one. The chain has TRBV7-2 and TRBJ2-1; TRBD2 agrees at 13 bases. Losses at the gene ends were 7 bases for V and 5 bases for J; bases not matched to a gene: 5. The CDR3 consists of 15 residues. Germline V gene data show CDR1 as SGHTA and CDR2 as FQGNSA. CDR3 DNA: TGTGCCAGCACACAACTAGCGGGGGGGCACAATGAGCAGTTCTTC. This encodes CASTQLAGGHNEQFF.

The chain joins TRBV5-1 to TRBJ2-1; tentatively, D is TRBD2 (5 bases). The CDR3 totals 15 residues. Trimming stripped 2 bases from V and 2 bases from J, with 11 bases between. In germline, CDR1 is SGHRS, CDR2 YFSETQ. CDR3 loop: CASSFEGGTYNEQFF. The DNA for the CDR3 is TGCGCCAGCAGCTTCGAGGGTGGGACCTACAATGAGCAGTTCTTC. Supplemented by reference TRBV5-1 and TRBJ2-1, the full variable domain reads KAGVTQTPRYLIKTRGQQVTLSCSPISGHRSVSWYQQTPGQGLQFLFEYFSETQRNKGNFPGRFSGRQFSNSRSEMNVSTLELGDSALYLCASSFEGGTYNEQFFGPGTRLTVL.

The chain has TRBV5-1 and TRBJ1-2; a weak D match, TRBD1 (5 bases). Looked up from germline, CDR1 is SGHRS and CDR2 is YFSETQ. V was clipped by 0 bases and J by 1 base, with 10 bases between them. The CDR3 totals 15 residues. This chain's CDR3 is CASSLGGIFNYGYTF. CDR3 DNA: TGCGCCAGCAGCTTGGGGGGCATCTTTAACTATGGCTACACCTTC.

This clonotype was picked up a small number of times. V gene TRBV7-2 combines with J gene TRBJ2-1; no clear D. This CDR3 is 13 amino acids long. The V gene's germline CDR1 is SGHTA and CDR2 FQGNSA. Trimming removed 3 bases at V and 5 bases at J, with 8 bases between. As DNA, the CDR3 is TGTGCCAGCAGCTTCCGGGCCCACAATGAGCAGTTCTTC. Protein: CASSFRAHNEQFF. Combining the CDR3 with reference TRBV7-2 and TRBJ2-1 gives the whole variable domain GAGVSQSPSNKVTEKGKDVELRCDPISGHTALYWYRQSLGQGLEFLIYFQGNSAPDKSGLPSDRFSAERTGGSVSTLTIQRTQQEDSAVYLCASSFRAHNEQFFGPGTRLTVL.

The gene calls are TRBV5-1 and TRBJ2-1; no reliable D call. Germline-derived CDR1 and CDR2 are SGHRS and YFSETQ. Trimming removed 0 bases at V and 2 bases at J, with 6 bases between. This CDR3 region has 14 residues. DNA of the CDR3: TGCGCCAGCAGCTTGGACTGGACCTACAATGAGCAGTTCTTC. It yields the protein CASSLDWTYNEQFF. The variable domain in full, with the rest retrieved from reference TRBV5-1 and TRBJ2-1, is KAGVTQTPRYLIKTRGQQVTLSCSPISGHRSVSWYQQTPGQGLQFLFEYFSETQRNKGNFPGRFSGRQFSNSRSEMNVSTLELGDSALYLCASSLDWTYNEQFFGPGTRLTVL.

The chain combines TRBV20-1 with TRBJ2-5; 9 nucleotides agree with TRBD1. Trimming at V came to 3 bases and at J to 4 bases, leaving 6 bases not matched to a gene. In germline, CDR1 is DFQATT, CDR2 SNEGSKA (reference sequence). CDR3 length: 14 residues. CDR3 region: CSARPNRGPETQYF. The CDR3 bases are TGCAGTGCTAGGCCAAACAGGGGGCCAGAGACCCAGTACTTC.

This chain links TRBV3-1 with TRBJ2-1, with D uncertain. Trimming removed 0 bases from V and 8 bases from J, with 11 bases in between. There are 14 residues in the CDR3. Germline CDR1 reads LGHDT; CDR2 reads YNNKEL (reference sequence). This CDR3 is CASSQEQVGYEQFF. CDR3 nucleotide sequence: TGTGCCAGCAGCCAAGAGCAAGTGGGATATGAGCAGTTCTTC.

A few counts support this clonotype. CDR3 nucleotides: TGTGCCAGCAGCCATAGAGTGCAGGGGGCCTTGCCCTATGGCTACACCTTC. This translates into CASSHRVQGALPYGYTF. V is TRBV27 and J is TRBJ1-2, with TRBD1 matching over 8 bases. Looked up from germline, CDR1 is MNHEY and CDR2 is SMNVEV (reference sequence). This CDR3 region has 17 residues. Trimming at V came to 6 bases and at J to 4 bases, leaving 16 bases not matched to a gene.

The DNA for the CDR3 is TGCGCCAGCAGCCAAGATAAATCCAGGGTCGCCGACGAGCAGTACTTC. Translation: CASSQDKSRVADEQYF. This chain uses TRBV4-1 with TRBJ2-7, with D possibly being TRBD1 (5 bases). This CDR3 region has 16 residues. The V and J ends lost 0 bases and 5 bases respectively, with 17 bases between them. Per germline, CDR1 MGHRA and CDR2 YSYEKL.

The chain recombines TRBV7-8 with TRBJ1-2, with a tentative D call TRBD1 (5 bases). CDR3 size: 13 residues. V lost 1 base, J lost 7 bases, and 10 bases lay in between. The germline gives CDR1 SGHVS, CDR2 FQNEAQ. The CDR3 DNA is TGTGCCAGCAGCTTAGTGTCCGGGGCTGGCTACACCTTC. As protein: CASSLVSGAGYTF.

The chain has TRBV12-3 or TRBV12-4 and TRBJ2-1, with D perhaps matching TRBD2 (7 bases). The CDR3 totals 17 residues. The V end lost 5 bases, the J end lost 3 bases, and 20 bases lay between the germline ends. This CDR3 is CASSRTGGGISYNEQFF. CDR3 in DNA: TGTGCCAGCAGTCGGACTGGCGGGGGCATCAGCTACAATGAGCAGTTCTTC.